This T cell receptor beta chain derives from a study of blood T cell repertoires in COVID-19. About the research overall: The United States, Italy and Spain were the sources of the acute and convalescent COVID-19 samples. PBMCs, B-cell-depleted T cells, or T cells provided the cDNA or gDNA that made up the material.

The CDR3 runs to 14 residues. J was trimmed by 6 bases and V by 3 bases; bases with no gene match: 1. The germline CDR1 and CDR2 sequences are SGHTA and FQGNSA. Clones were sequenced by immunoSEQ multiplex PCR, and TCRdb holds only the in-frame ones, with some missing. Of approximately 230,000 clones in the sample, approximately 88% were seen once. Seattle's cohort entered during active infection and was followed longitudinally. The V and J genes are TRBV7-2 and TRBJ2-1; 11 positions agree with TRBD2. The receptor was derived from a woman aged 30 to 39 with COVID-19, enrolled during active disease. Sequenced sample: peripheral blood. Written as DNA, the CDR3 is TGTGCCAGCAGCTTGACTAGCGGGGTCAATGAGCAGTTCTTC. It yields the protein CASSLTSGVNEQFF.